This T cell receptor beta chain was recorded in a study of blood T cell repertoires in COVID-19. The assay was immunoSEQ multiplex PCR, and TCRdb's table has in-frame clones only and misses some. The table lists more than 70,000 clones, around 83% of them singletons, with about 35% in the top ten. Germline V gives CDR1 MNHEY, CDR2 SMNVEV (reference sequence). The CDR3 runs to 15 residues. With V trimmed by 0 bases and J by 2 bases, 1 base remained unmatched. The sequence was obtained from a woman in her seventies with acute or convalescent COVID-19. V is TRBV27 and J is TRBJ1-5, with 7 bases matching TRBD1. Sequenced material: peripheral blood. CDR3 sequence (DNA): TGTGCCAGCAGTTTATCAGGGGGCGGCAATCAGCCCCAGCATTTT. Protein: CASSLSGGGNQPQHF.